This entry concerns a single TCR beta chain. The antigen is unknown. V lost 0 bases to trimming and J lost 2 bases, with 8 bases between them. The CDR3 extends over 14 amino acids. In germline, CDR1 is SGHRS, CDR2 YFSETQ. This sample was included in a study of blood T cells in healthy people across ages. The study, taken as a whole, reports: Older individuals had lower TCR beta diversity per million T cells (the decline was roughly linear).

The study recruited healthy Caucasian donors from Russia who were aged roughly 6 to 95. It was with a sample-barcoded 5' primer and a J-beta primer mix that a second PCR of roughly 6 to 11 cycles was run. Tags on each cDNA molecule came from a template-switch adaptor with 12 random nucleotides. Individual samples furnished no less than 3 million CDR3-containing paired-end reads apiece. MiXCR, run by TCRdb on the 5' RACE reads, gives a single entry per CDR3 protein. The sample includes around 1,000,000 distinct CDR3 sequences, under 40% seen only once; the top ten take around 13%. The sequenced sample was blood. The sequence was obtained from a man younger than 35 in good health. The chain carries TRBV5-1 and TRBJ2-5; no clear D. The CDR3 loop is CASSLDMGQETQYF. The CDR3 DNA reads as TGCGCCAGCAGCTTGGATATGGGGCAAGAGACCCAGTACTTC. Full variable domain (outside the CDR3, taken from reference TRBV5-1 and TRBJ2-5): KAGVTQTPRYLIKTRGQQVTLSCSPISGHRSVSWYQQTPGQGLQFLFEYFSETQRNKGNFPGRFSGRQFSNSRSEMNVSTLELGDSALYLCASSLDMGQETQYFGPGTRLLVL.